A selection of T cell receptor beta chains follows, all from one sample in a study of T cells in Graves' hyperthyroidism and ophthalmopathy. TCRdb fed the multiplex PCR reads into MiXCR, producing one record per CDR3 protein. The table has 550,000 to 700,000 distinct CDR3 sequences, about 45% seen once; the top ten hold under 20%. The sample comprised peripheral blood or thyroid tissue (not recorded which). These receptors all stem from an adult woman with Graves' disease, either hyperthyroidism or ophthalmopathy (not recorded which). The CDR3 runs from the conserved cysteine through the conserved F or W. A D gene is named only where the DNA matches it firmly. The size of a clone is reported for some rows only, either as once, few or many, or as a class for expanded clones.

V gene: TRBV7-9; D gene: .; J gene: TRBJ1-2; clone size: many; CDR3 DNA: TGTGCCAGCAGCCCGAGGAGGACAGCTAACTATGGCTACACCTTC; CDR3 protein: CASSPRRTANYGYTF
V gene: TRBV11-2; D gene: .; J gene: TRBJ2-3; clone size: many; CDR3 DNA: TGTGCCAGCAGCTTGCATCAGGCAGATACGCAGTATTTT; CDR3 protein: CASSLHQADTQYF
V gene: TRBV10-3; D gene: .; J gene: TRBJ1-5; clone size: few; CDR3 DNA: TGTGCCATCAGTCGTGCCGATAGCAATCAGCCCCAGCATTTT; CDR3 protein: CAISRADSNQPQHF
V gene: TRBV6-1; D gene: TRBD1; J gene: TRBJ1-1; clone size: many; CDR3 DNA: TGTGCCAGCAGTCTCCGACAGGGAGCGGACACTGAAGCTTTCTTT; CDR3 protein: CASSLRQGADTEAFF
V gene: TRBV5-8; D gene: .; J gene: TRBJ2-7; clone size: many; CDR3 DNA: TGTGCCAGCAGCGACGAGTACAGCTACGAGCAGTACTTC; CDR3 protein: CASSDEYSYEQYF
V gene: TRBV4-1; D gene: TRBD2; J gene: TRBJ2-2; clone size: few; CDR3 DNA: TGCGCCAGCAGCCCGAGGAGCGGGAGGGCCCAAGTCGCCGGGGAGCTGTTTTTT; CDR3 protein: CASSPRSGRAQVAGELFF
V gene: TRBV11-2; D gene: TRBD1; J gene: TRBJ2-5; clone size: once; CDR3 DNA: TGTGCCAGCAGCCTAGGGACAGGGAGGGGGACCCAGTACTTC; CDR3 protein: CASSLGTGRGTQYF
V gene: TRBV20-1; D gene: .; J gene: TRBJ2-2; clone size: .; CDR3 DNA: TGCAGTGCCGAAGACTTTGCGGGATACACCGGGGAGCTGTTTTTT; CDR3 protein: CSAEDFAGYTGELFF
V gene: TRBV24-1; D gene: .; J gene: TRBJ1-1; clone size: .; CDR3 DNA: TGTGCCACCAGTGAGGGCAGGGGCGAGGACACTGAAGCTTTCTTT; CDR3 protein: CATSEGRGEDTEAFF
V gene: TRBV10-3; D gene: .; J gene: TRBJ2-2; clone size: many; CDR3 DNA: TGTGCCATCAGTGAGAGAGCAACCTCTAGCCTCGGCGGGGAGCTGTTTTTT; CDR3 protein: CAISERATSSLGGELFF
V gene: TRBV7-9; D gene: .; J gene: TRBJ2-3; clone size: few; CDR3 DNA: TGTGCCAGCAGCCCCCGTCTCCGGGACGAAGATACGCAGTATTTT; CDR3 protein: CASSPRLRDEDTQYF
V gene: TRBV29-1; D gene: TRBD1; J gene: TRBJ1-2; clone size: few; CDR3 DNA: TGCAGCGTTGAAGGACAGGGTGGCGGCTACACCTTC; CDR3 protein: CSVEGQGGGYTF